These 19 T cell receptor beta chains share one sample of origin, sequenced in a study of cytomegalovirus exposure and HLA in healthy donors. In the PCR, 60 Vbeta and 13 Jbeta primers were used. Here immunoSEQ multiplex PCR was the method, and the copy in TCRdb shows in-frame clones only, minus some. The sample yields 200,000 to 250,000 clones, approximately 78% seen once. Sequencing was carried out using PBMCs. The origin of the receptors is a woman aged 40-49 years in good health and CMV-seronegative.

Concerning this clone: One junction end disagrees with the germline gene, perhaps due to a read error. The chain combines TRBV27 with TRBJ1-2, with D possibly matching TRBD1 (5 bases). The CDR3 has 14 residues. Germline-derived CDR1 and CDR2 are MNHEY and SMNVEV (reference sequence). This chain's CDR3 is CAGSHGGKVDGYTF. The CDR3 DNA is TGTGCCGGCAGCCACGGGGGAAAGGTTGATGGCTACACCTTC.

This chain connects TRBV2 to TRBJ2-3; 9 nucleotides match TRBD1. V shed 4 bases and J 3 bases; nucleotides not matched to a gene: 17. CDR3 length equals 19 residues. Germline loops: CDR1 SNHLY, CDR2 FYNNEI. DNA for the CDR3: TGTGCCAGCAGTGTGAGGGGAGGGACAGGGCGTTTGGGGACAGATACGCAGTATTTT. Its translation: CASSVRGGTGRLGTDTQYF.

The chain uses TRBV5-1 and TRBJ2-1; 13 positions match TRBD2. With 2 bases clipped from V and 8 bases from J, the junction kept 7 bases outside the gene matches. CDR1 is SGHRS and CDR2 is YFSETQ in the germline V gene. There are 16 residues in the CDR3. The CDR3 reads CASSFWTSGSSDEQFF. In DNA, the CDR3 is TGCGCCAGCAGCTTCTGGACTAGCGGGAGTTCCGATGAGCAGTTCTTC.

The chain combines TRBV15 with TRBJ2-3; a possible D gene is TRBD2 (6 bases). This CDR3 comprises 15 residues. With 1 base removed from V and 0 bases from J, the gap between germline ends came to 8 bases. Germline lookup yields CDR1 LNHNV and CDR2 YYDKDF (reference sequence). The CDR3 nucleotides are TGTGCCACCAGCAGAGGGACTACTAGCACAGATACGCAGTATTTT. The encoded protein is CATSRGTTSTDTQYF.

The chain links TRBV28 to TRBJ1-3; D remains unclear. Germline V gives CDR1 MDHEN, CDR2 SYDVKM. The CDR3 runs to 12 residues. Trimming cost V 11 bases and J 4 bases, with 12 bases left between them. The CDR3 DNA follows: TGTGCCTCGGTCGGTACCGGAAACACCATATATTTT. It yields the protein CASVGTGNTIYF.

The chain is built from TRBV7-6 and TRBJ2-7, with TRBD2 identical over 8 bases. This CDR3 has 15 residues. The ends lost 5 bases at V and 5 bases at J; junction bases unmatched: 11. From germline, CDR1 is SGHVS and CDR2 FNYEAQ. CDR3 residues: CASSLTSEPFHEQYF. The CDR3 bases are TGTGCCAGCAGCCTGACTAGCGAACCTTTCCACGAGCAGTACTTC.

This clone appeared once. V is TRBV9 and J is TRBJ2-5; no reliable D call. Germline loops: CDR1 SGDLS, CDR2 YYNGEE. Trimming removed 3 bases at V and 5 bases at J, with 8 bases between. The CDR3 extends over 12 amino acids. The CDR3: CASSASSETQYF. The CDR3 region has the DNA TGTGCCAGCAGCGCTTCCAGTGAGACCCAGTACTTC.

The rearrangement uses TRBV19 and TRBJ2-1; perhaps TRBD2 as D (6 bases). V was clipped by 4 bases and J by 0 bases, with 10 bases between them. The CDR3 loop spans 15 amino acids. Germline V gene data show CDR1 as LNHDA and CDR2 as SQIVND (reference sequence). The CDR3 DNA is TGTGCCAGTAGTAGGGGACTTAGCTCCTACAATGAGCAGTTCTTC. Protein: CASSRGLSSYNEQFF.

The chain employs TRBV2 and TRBJ1-1; tentative D call: TRBD1 (5 bases). Trimming removed 1 base from V and 11 bases from J, with 32 bases in between. Looked up from germline, CDR1 is SNHLY and CDR2 is FYNNEI. The CDR3 sequence is 19 residues long. The CDR3 is CASSEVQLRAGGVLGVAFF. CDR3 nucleotide sequence: TGTGCCAGCAGTGAAGTCCAACTCCGGGCCGGGGGGGTTCTAGGGGTCGCTTTCTTT.

The chain is built from TRBV15 and TRBJ2-7, with D perhaps TRBD2 (5 bases). Germline loops: CDR1 LNHNV, CDR2 YYDKDF (reference sequence). Trimming pared 0 bases from V and 5 bases from J, leaving 11 bases between. This CDR3 has 14 residues. The CDR3 protein is CATSREALGNEQYF. CDR3 in DNA: TGTGCCACCAGCAGAGAAGCCCTCGGGAACGAGCAGTACTTC.

The V call is TRBV4-2, the J call TRBJ2-7; maybe TRBD2 (6 bases). Germline CDR1 LGHNA, CDR2 YNFKEQ. V lost 4 bases and J 2 bases, leaving 15 bases between the germline ends. The CDR3 extends over 15 amino acids. In DNA, the CDR3 is TGTGCCAGCAGCCCCCGGGCTGGAGGGCCCTACGAGCAGTACTTC. Its translation is CASSPRAGGPYEQYF.

The V gene is TRBV4-2, the J gene TRBJ2-5, with 7 bases identical to TRBD1. The CDR3 loop spans 15 amino acids. Germline CDR1 reads LGHNA; CDR2 reads YNFKEQ. V lost 4 bases and J lost 5; bases outside the gene matches: 10. The CDR3 is CASSPGPQGVETQYF. CDR3 coding DNA: TGTGCCAGCAGCCCGGGACCTCAGGGGGTGGAGACCCAGTACTTC.

The rearrangement links TRBV2 to TRBJ2-7; TRBD1 matches at 12 bases. Trimming at V came to 4 bases and at J to 6 bases, leaving 7 bases not matched to a gene. This CDR3 contains 15 residues. Germline values: CDR1 SNHLY, CDR2 FYNNEI. The CDR3 spells CASSVLGQGAGEQYF. The CDR3 DNA reads as TGTGCCAGCAGTGTTTTGGGACAGGGGGCCGGCGAGCAGTACTTC.

This rearrangement joins TRBV6-1 to TRBJ2-1, with TRBD2 matching over 7 bases. CDR3 size: 15 residues. The V segment lost 8 bases and the J segment 0 bases; nucleotides outside the gene matches: 7. Germline loops: CDR1 MNHNS, CDR2 SASEGT. This CDR3 reads CASSREGYSYNEQFF. The CDR3 coding sequence is TGTGCCAGCTCGAGGGAGGGTTACTCCTACAATGAGCAGTTCTTC.

The V and J genes are TRBV27 and TRBJ2-1, with 10 bases fitting TRBD1. The CDR3 spans 19 residues. Trimming cost V 2 bases and J 2 bases; bases outside gene matches: 12. Per germline, CDR1 MNHEY and CDR2 SMNVEV (reference sequence). The DNA for the CDR3 is TGTGCCAGCAGTTTACCAATGGGACAGGGGAAAGGGGCCTACAATGAGCAGTTCTTC. This translates into CASSLPMGQGKGAYNEQFF.

This clone has just a few counts. The chain links TRBV27 to TRBJ2-7, with TRBD2 matching 8 bases. CDR3 length equals 14 residues. Germline V gives CDR1 MNHEY, CDR2 SMNVEV (reference sequence). V lost 5 bases to trimming and J lost 3 bases; unmatched junction nucleotides: 6. CDR3 loop: CASSPTSGDYEQYF. The DNA for the CDR3 is TGTGCCAGCAGTCCAACTAGCGGCGACTACGAGCAGTACTTC.

The genes are TRBV18 and TRBJ2-7; 7 positions agree with TRBD1. V trimming: 5 bases; J trimming: 4 bases; junction bases outside the gene matches: 5. From germline, CDR1 is KGHSH and CDR2 LQKENI. The CDR3 is 13 residues long. CDR3 nucleotide sequence: TGTGCCAGCTCAGACAGGGAATGGTACGAGCAGTACTTC. Translated, it gives CASSDREWYEQYF.

This clone was seen a handful of times. V is TRBV2 and J is TRBJ2-3; possibly TRBD2 for D (5 bases). The CDR3 loop spans 14 amino acids. Looked up from germline, CDR1 is SNHLY and CDR2 is FYNNEI. V shed 5 bases and J shed 5 bases, with 14 bases lying between them. CDR3 sequence reads: CASSTVRRGDTQYF. DNA for the CDR3: TGTGCCAGCAGTACCGTAAGACGGGGAGATACGCAGTATTTT. Variable domain in full (rest from reference TRBV2 and TRBJ2-3): EPEVTQTPSHQVTQMGQEVILRCVPISNHLYFYWYRQILGQKVEFLVSFYNNEISEKSEIFDDQFSVERPDGSNFTLKIRSTKLEDSAMYFCASSTVRRGDTQYFGPGTRLTVL.

The chain employs TRBV19 and TRBJ1-2; tentative D call: TRBD1 (6 bases). V was trimmed by 5 bases and J by 4 bases, leaving 11 bases between them. This CDR3 contains 13 residues. The germline gives CDR1 LNHDA, CDR2 SQIVND (reference sequence). The CDR3: CASSSTGFYGYTF. Here the CDR3 DNA reads TGTGCCAGTAGTTCCACAGGGTTCTATGGCTACACCTTC. Based on the CDR3 plus reference TRBV19 and TRBJ1-2, the full variable domain is DGGITQSPKYLFRKEGQNVTLSCEQNLNHDAMYWYRQDPGQGLRLIYYSQIVNDFQKGDIAEGYSVSREKKESFPLTVTSAQKNPTAFYLCASSSTGFYGYTFGSGTRLTVV.